This TCR beta chain was profiled in a study of response to subunit inactivated influenza vaccine. This clonotype came up a few times. Antigen specificity is unknown. TCRdb ran MiXCR on the RT-PCR reads and lists one entry per CDR3 protein. The repertoire has a few hundred thousand distinct CDR3 sequences, approximately 20% of them found once; the top ten carry about 9.3%. Points from the study as a whole: Authors suggested each seasonal influenza vaccination recruits few new T cells.

The junction had 8 bases not matched to a gene; V was cut back by 4 bases and J by 6 bases. From germline, CDR1 is SGHTA and CDR2 FQGNSA. The length of the CDR3 is 15 residues. Specimen: PBMCs from blood, collected less than 22 months after vaccination. The source is a man aged 45 to 75 who received an inactivated influenza vaccine. The V gene is TRBV7-2, the J gene TRBJ2-1; 8 bases agree with TRBD1. The CDR3 nucleotides are TGTGCCAGCAGCTATAGGACAGGGTGGGTCAATGAGCAGTTCTTC. Translating gives CASSYRTGWVNEQFF.